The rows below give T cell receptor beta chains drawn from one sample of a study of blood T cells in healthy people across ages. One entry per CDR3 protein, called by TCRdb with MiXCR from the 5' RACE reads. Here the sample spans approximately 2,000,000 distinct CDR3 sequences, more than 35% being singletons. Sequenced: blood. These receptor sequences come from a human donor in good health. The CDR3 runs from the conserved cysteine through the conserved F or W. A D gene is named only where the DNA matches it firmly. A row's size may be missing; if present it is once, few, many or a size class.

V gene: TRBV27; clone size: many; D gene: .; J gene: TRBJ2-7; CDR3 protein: CASSLAGRAYEQYF; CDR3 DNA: TGTGCCAGCAGTTTAGCGGGGAGAGCCTACGAGCAGTACTTC
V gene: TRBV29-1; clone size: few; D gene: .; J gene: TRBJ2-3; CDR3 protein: CSVEVGSFTDTQYF; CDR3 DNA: TGCAGCGTTGAAGTGGGCAGCTTCACAGATACGCAGTATTTT
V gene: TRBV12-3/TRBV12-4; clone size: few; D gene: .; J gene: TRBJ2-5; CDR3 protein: CASSFPGRMLQETQYF; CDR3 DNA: TGTGCCAGCAGTTTCCCCGGAAGGATGCTTCAAGAGACCCAGTACTTC
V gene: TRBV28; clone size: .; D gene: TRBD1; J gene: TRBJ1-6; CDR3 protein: CASSDRGRSPLHF; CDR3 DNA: TGTGCCAGCAGTGACAGGGGGCGATCACCCCTCCACTTT
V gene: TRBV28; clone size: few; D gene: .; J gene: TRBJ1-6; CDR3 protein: CASRQDYNSPLHF; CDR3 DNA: TGTGCCAGCCGACAGGATTATAATTCACCCCTCCACTTT
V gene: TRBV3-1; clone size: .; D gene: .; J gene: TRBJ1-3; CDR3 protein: CASSLGSISGNTIYF; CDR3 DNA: TGTGCCAGCAGCCTCGGGTCAATCTCTGGAAACACCATATATTTT
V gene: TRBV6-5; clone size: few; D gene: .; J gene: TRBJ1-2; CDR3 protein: CASSIVGQSSYGYTF; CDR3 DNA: TGTGCCAGCAGCATCGTCGGGCAGTCGAGCTATGGCTACACCTTC
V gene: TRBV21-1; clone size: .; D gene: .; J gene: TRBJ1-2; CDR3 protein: CASSKVKGEANYGYTF; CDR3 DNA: TGTGCCAGCAGCAAAGTAAAGGGGGAAGCTAACTATGGCTACACCTTC
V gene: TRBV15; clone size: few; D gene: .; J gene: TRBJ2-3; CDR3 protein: CATSARIIPRDTDTQYF; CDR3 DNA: TGTGCCACCAGCGCACGAATCATCCCCCGGGACACAGATACGCAGTATTTT
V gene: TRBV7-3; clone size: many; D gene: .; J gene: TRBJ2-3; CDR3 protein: CASSLKSTADTQYF; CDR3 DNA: TGTGCCAGCAGCTTAAAATCAACCGCAGATACGCAGTATTTT
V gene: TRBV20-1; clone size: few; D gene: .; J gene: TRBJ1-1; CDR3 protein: CSARDLQEGMNTEAFF; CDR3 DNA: TGCAGTGCTAGAGATTTGCAGGAAGGCATGAACACTGAAGCTTTCTTT
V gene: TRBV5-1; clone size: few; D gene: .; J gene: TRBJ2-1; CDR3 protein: CASSLGGLTHNEQFF; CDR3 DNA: TGCGCCAGCAGCTTGGGGGGACTGACCCACAATGAGCAGTTCTTC
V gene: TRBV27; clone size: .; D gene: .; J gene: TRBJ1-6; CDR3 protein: CAGSLIFPSSYNSPLHF; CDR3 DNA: TGTGCCGGCAGTTTAATCTTCCCCAGCTCCTATAATTCACCCCTCCACTTT
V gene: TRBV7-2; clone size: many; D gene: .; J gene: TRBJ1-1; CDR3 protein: CASSLVGQLNTEAFF; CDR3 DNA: TGTGCCAGCAGTCTCGTTGGACAGTTGAACACTGAAGCTTTCTTT
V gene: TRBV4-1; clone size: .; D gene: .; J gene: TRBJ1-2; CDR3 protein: CASSQDALRQGLVVVDYGYTF; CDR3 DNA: TGCGCCAGCAGCCAAGATGCCCTAAGGCAGGGTTTGGTAGTAGTGGACTATGGCTACACCTTC
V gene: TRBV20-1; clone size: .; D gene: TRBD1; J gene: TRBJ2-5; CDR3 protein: CSARDRVTLQETQYF; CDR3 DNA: TGCAGTGCGAGAGACAGGGTAACTCTCCAAGAGACCCAGTACTTC
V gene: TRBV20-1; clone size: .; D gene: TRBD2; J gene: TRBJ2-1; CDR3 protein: CSARDLRGGRGEQFF; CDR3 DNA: TGCAGTGCTAGAGATCTGCGGGGGGGCCGGGGTGAGCAGTTCTTC
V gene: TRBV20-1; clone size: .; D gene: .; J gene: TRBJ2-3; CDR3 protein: CSASGRTDTQYF; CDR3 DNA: TGCAGTGCTAGCGGGAGAACAGATACGCAGTATTTT
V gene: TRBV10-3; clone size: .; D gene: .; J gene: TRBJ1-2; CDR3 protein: CAISEAGGPYGYTF; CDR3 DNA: TGTGCCATCAGTGAGGCAGGTGGACCCTATGGCTACACCTTC
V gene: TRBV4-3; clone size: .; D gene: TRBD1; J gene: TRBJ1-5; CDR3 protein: CASSRRGSEQPQHF; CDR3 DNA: TGCGCCAGCAGCCGCAGGGGGAGTGAGCAGCCCCAGCATTTT
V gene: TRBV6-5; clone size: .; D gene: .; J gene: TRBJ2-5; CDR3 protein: CASSYSASTGETQYF; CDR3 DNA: TGTGCCAGCAGTTACTCGGCTAGCACAGGAGAGACCCAGTACTTC
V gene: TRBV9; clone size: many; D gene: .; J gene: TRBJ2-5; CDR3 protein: CASSVGQGQRETQYF; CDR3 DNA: TGTGCCAGCAGCGTAGGGCAGGGCCAGCGGGAGACCCAGTACTTC